This T cell receptor (beta chain) was sequenced in a study of shared clonotypes between healthy human individuals. Study summary: Three CD4 naive, three CD4 memory, two CD8 naive and one CD8 memory plate were used per donor.

A few counts support this clone. Other nucleotide sequences in the sample specify the same CDR3. CDR1 and CDR2 from the germline V gene are SGHTA and FQGNSA. The ends lost 4 bases at V and 1 base at J; junction bases unmatched: 1. The CDR3 has 15 residues. Sequenced by immunoSEQ multiplex PCR; TCRdb stores in-frame clones only, minus some. The top ten hold 0.11% to 0.15% of the sample, which has 2.5 million or so clones, around 94% seen once. Sequencing was carried out using naive CD4+ T cells sorted from blood. Subset: CD45RA+ positively selected. This clonotype was obtained from a man aged 18-30 years in good health. The J gene is TRBJ2-1, the V gene TRBV7-2; 10 nucleotides align to TRBD1. This CDR3 reads CASSSGQGSYNEQFF. CDR3 bases: TGTGCCAGCAGCTCGGGACAGGGGTCCTACAATGAGCAGTTCTTC.